This is a list of T cell receptor beta chains from one sample in a study of cytomegalovirus exposure and HLA in healthy donors. Sequencing was performed with immunoSEQ multiplex PCR; in TCRdb, only in-frame clones are kept and a portion is missing. The table lists 30,000 to 35,000 clones, 80% of them singletons. The material sequenced was PBMCs. The receptor set was obtained from a male donor in good health and CMV-seronegative. Each CDR3 is given with its conserved first and last residue. Each record gives: J gene, V gene, CDR3 protein.

TRBJ2-2 TRBV4-2 CASSQEISRTSGSNTGELFF
TRBJ1-5 TRBV13 CASSLQGYNQPQHF
TRBJ1-1 TRBV30 CAWSRPGVTEAFF
TRBJ2-1 TRBV19 CASTYGGSHSNEQFF
TRBJ2-6 TRBV30 CAWSMGGGANVLTF
TRBJ1-4 TRBV9 CASSVNQEKLFF
TRBJ1-2 TRBV29-1 CSVAQGLRGYTF
TRBJ2-1 TRBV29-1 CSAGEGRGGEQFF
TRBJ2-5 TRBV7-2 CASSLASRPQETQYF
TRBJ1-4 TRBV29-1 CSVQGQGYEKLFF
TRBJ2-3 TRBV5-5 CASSFQRLGGGTDTQYF
TRBJ1-2 TRBV7-3 CASSLQGSGYTF
TRBJ2-3 TRBV5-4 CASSLGRNTQYF
TRBJ2-7 TRBV30 CACVRGSLDEQYF
TRBJ2-3 TRBV6-5 CASNPRGGRADTQYF
TRBJ2-7 TRBV27 CASSLGLGNYEQYF
TRBJ2-1 TRBV27 CASRGDEQFF
TRBJ2-5 TRBV7-2 CASSPTGGETQYF
TRBJ1-1 TRBV18 CASSQTGNTEAFF
TRBJ1-4 TRBV19 CASSPSTGINEKLFF
TRBJ1-6 TRBV5-1 CASSLDRQGNSPLHF
TRBJ1-5 TRBV27 CASSPGTALGQPQHF